This T cell receptor (beta chain) came from a study of blood T cells in healthy people across ages. The sample holds many counts of this clonotype. Its antigen is as yet unknown. The authors ran a second PCR of roughly 6 to 12 cycles using a sample-barcoded 5' primer and a J-beta primer mix. TCRdb reprocessed the 5' RACE reads with MiXCR, giving one entry per CDR3 protein. Altogether 720,000 or so distinct CDR3 sequences are present, around 43% being singletons, with the ten largest covering about 30%. The study's findings and limits: A conclusive naive versus antigen-experienced comparison was prevented by the unsorted PBMCs.

CDR3 length: 16 amino acids. The germline gives CDR1 SGHAT, CDR2 FQNNGV. The V gene end was trimmed by 4 bases and the J gene end by 5 bases; junction bases not matched to a gene: 8. The receptor comes from an elderly man in good health. Specimen: blood. The rearrangement uses TRBV11-2 and TRBJ2-5; TRBD2 aligns across 12 bases. This CDR3 is CASSSQGLAGGETQYF. The CDR3 nucleotides are TGTGCCAGCAGCTCCCAGGGCCTAGCGGGGGGGGAGACCCAGTACTTC. Supplemented by reference TRBV11-2 and TRBJ2-5, the full variable domain reads EAGVAQSPRYKIIEKRQSVAFWCNPISGHATLYWYQQILGQGPKLLIQFQNNGVVDDSQLPKDRFSAERLKGVDSTLKIQPAKLEDSAVYLCASSSQGLAGGETQYFGPGTRLLVL.